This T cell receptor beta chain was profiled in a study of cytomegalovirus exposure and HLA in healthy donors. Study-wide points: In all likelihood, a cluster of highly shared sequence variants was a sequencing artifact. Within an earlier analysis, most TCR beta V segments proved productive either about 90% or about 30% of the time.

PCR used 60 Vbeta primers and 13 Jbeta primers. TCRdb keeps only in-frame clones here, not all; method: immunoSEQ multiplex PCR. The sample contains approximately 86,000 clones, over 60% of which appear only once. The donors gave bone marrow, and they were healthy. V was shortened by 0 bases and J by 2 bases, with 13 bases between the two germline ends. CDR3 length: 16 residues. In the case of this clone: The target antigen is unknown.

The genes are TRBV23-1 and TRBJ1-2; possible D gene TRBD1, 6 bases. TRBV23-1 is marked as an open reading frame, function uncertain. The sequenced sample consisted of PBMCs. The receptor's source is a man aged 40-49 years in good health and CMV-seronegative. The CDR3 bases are TGCGCCAGCAGTCAATCCCGGGACACACTAAACTATGGCTACACCTTC. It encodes CASSQSRDTLNYGYTF.